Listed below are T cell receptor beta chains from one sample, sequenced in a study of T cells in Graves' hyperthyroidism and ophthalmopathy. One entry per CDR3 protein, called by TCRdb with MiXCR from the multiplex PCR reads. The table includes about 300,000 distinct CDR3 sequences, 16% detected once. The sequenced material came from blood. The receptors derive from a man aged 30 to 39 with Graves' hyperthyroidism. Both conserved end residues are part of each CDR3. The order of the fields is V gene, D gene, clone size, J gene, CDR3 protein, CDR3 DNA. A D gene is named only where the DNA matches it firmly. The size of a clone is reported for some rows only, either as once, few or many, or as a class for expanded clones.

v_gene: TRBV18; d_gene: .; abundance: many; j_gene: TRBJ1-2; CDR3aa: CASSTEINYGYTF; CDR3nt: TGTGCCAGCTCAACTGAAATTAACTATGGCTACACCTTC
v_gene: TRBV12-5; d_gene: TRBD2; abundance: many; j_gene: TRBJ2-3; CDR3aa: CASGSTSGRALTDTQYF; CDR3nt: TGTGCTAGTGGGTCGACTAGCGGGAGGGCTTTAACAGATACGCAGTATTTT
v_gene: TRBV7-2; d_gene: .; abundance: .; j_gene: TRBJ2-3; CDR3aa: CASSLGRLESTDTQYF; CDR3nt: TGTGCCAGCAGCTTAGGCCGGTTGGAAAGCACAGATACGCAGTATTTT
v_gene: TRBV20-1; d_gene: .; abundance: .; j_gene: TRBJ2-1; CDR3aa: CSFRGNEQFF; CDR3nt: TGCAGCTTTCGGGGCAATGAGCAGTTCTTC
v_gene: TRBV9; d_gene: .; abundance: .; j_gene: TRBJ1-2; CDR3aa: CASSVETAGYGYTF; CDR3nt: TGTGCCAGCAGCGTTGAGACAGCCGGCTATGGCTACACCTTC
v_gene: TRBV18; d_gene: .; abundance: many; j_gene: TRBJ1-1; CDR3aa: CASSPARENTEAFF; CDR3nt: TGTGCCAGCTCACCGGCCAGGGAGAACACTGAAGCTTTCTTT
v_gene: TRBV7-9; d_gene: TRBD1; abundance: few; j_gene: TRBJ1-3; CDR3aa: CASSLGGRGPLFSGNTIYF; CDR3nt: TGTGCCAGCAGCTTAGGCGGCAGGGGGCCACTCTTCTCTGGAAACACCATATATTTT
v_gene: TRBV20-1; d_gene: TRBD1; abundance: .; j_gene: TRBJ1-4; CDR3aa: CSAGDRGGEKLFF; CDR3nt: TGCAGTGCTGGCGACAGGGGCGGTGAAAAACTGTTTTTT
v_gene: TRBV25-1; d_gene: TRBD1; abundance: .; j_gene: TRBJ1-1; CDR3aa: CASRQTGITEAFF; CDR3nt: TGTGCCAGCAGACAGACAGGGATCACTGAAGCTTTCTTT
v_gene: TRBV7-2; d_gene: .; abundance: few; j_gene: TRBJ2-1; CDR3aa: CASSTRGTSYNEQFF; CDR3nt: TGTGCCAGCAGCACCCGGGGGACCTCCTACAATGAGCAGTTCTTC
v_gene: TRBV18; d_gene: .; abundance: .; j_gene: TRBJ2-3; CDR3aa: CASSPAAATDTQYF; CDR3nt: TGTGCCAGCTCACCAGCAGCAGCTACAGATACGCAGTATTTT
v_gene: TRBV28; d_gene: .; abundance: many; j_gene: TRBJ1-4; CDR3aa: CASSYPKHPQGPGHQGKLFF; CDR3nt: TGTGCCAGCAGTTACCCCAAACACCCTCAGGGCCCGGGACATCAGGGAAAACTGTTTTTT
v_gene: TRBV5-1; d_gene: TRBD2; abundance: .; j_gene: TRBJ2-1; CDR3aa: CASSLTAGGIDEQFF; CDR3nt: TGTGCCAGCAGCTTGACGGCGGGGGGCATCGATGAGCAGTTCTTC
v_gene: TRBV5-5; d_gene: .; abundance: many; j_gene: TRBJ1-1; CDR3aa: CASSFAYANTEAFF; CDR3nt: TGTGCCAGCAGCTTCGCCTATGCGAACACTGAAGCTTTCTTT